These 11 T cell receptor beta chains share one sample of origin, sequenced in a study of T cells in Graves' hyperthyroidism and ophthalmopathy. RNA transcripts yielded amplified TCR beta CDR3 regions. First-round RT-PCR of the TCR CDR3 relied on the HTBI primer set. Each CDR3 protein is one row after TCRdb ran MiXCR on the multiplex PCR reads. The data hold around 280,000 distinct CDR3 sequences, with approximately 15% observed a single time. The sample was blood. These receptors came from a woman aged 40 to 49 with Graves' hyperthyroidism.

The chain recombines TRBV6-4 with TRBJ2-3; no definite D call. This CDR3 has 13 amino acids. In germline, CDR1 is MRHNA, CDR2 SNTAGT. V was cut by 6 bases and J by 5 bases, with 12 bases left in between. CDR3 protein: CASRTSAGDTQYF. CDR3 in DNA: TGTGCCAGCAGAACATCAGCTGGAGATACGCAGTATTTT.

This rearrangement joins TRBV10-2 to TRBJ2-1; TRBD2 is a possible D gene (5 bases). CDR1 is WSHSY and CDR2 is SAAADI in the germline V gene. The CDR3 loop spans 14 amino acids. Trimming took 11 bases from V and 1 from J, leaving 15 bases between them. CDR3 amino acids: CASRRGISYNEQFF. The CDR3, as DNA: TGCGCCTCCCGTCGGGGTATTTCCTACAATGAGCAGTTCTTC.

Points on this clonotype: With a much larger clone just one base away, this may be a read error. The chain links TRBV20-1 to TRBJ2-1, with a possible D match to TRBD1 (5 bases). Germline-derived CDR1 and CDR2 are DFQATT and SNEGSKA (reference sequence). The CDR3 is 15 amino acids. V was pared by 8 bases and J by 10 bases, with 27 bases between. The CDR3 bases are TGCAGTCTAGTCACGTCCAGGGTGAGGTGGGGCGAGCAGTTCTTC. Amino acids: CSLVTSRVRWGEQFF.

This clonotype was recorded many times. This chain links TRBV20-1 with TRBJ1-1; 8 nucleotides match TRBD1. Germline-derived CDR1 and CDR2 are DFQATT and SNEGSKA (reference sequence). The CDR3 is 13 amino acids. With 3 bases clipped from V and 5 bases from J, the junction kept 5 bases outside the gene matches. The CDR3, as DNA: TGCAGTGCTAGCCAGGGGGCACATACTGAAGCTTTCTTT. Translating it yields CSASQGAHTEAFF.

V gene TRBV7-9 combines with J gene TRBJ2-6; 9 bases are shared with TRBD1. This CDR3 is built from 18 residues. Per germline, CDR1 SEHNR and CDR2 FQNEAQ (reference sequence). V was clipped by 6 bases and J by 0 bases; unmatched bases: 9. CDR3 in DNA: TGTGCCAGCAGGGGGGACAGGGAATTTCTCTCTGGGGCCAACGTCCTGACTTTC. It translates to CASRGDREFLSGANVLTF.

A remark on this clonotype: Being one base from a much bigger clone, this may be a read error. The genes are TRBV29-1 and TRBJ2-2; D unresolved. With 7 bases removed from V and 2 bases from J, the gap between germline ends came to 14 bases. This CDR3 has 14 amino acids. CDR1 SQVTM and CDR2 ANQGSEA come from the germline V gene. CDR3 region: CSAAVSSNTGELFF. CDR3 DNA: TGCAGCGCCGCCGTATCCAGCAACACCGGGGAGCTGTTTTTT.

This clonotype was seen ten or more times. The V call is TRBV30, the J call TRBJ2-5; the D is unclear. V gave up 2 bases and J gave up 5 bases, with 9 bases separating them. The CDR3 is 12 residues long. In germline, CDR1 is GTSNPN, CDR2 SVGIG (reference sequence). The CDR3, as DNA: TGTGCCTGGAGTATCACCCGGGAGACCCAGTACTTC. Residues: CAWSITRETQYF.

The table lists this clonotype with many counts. This chain connects TRBV19 to TRBJ1-1; the D is unclear. This CDR3 has 13 residues. CDR1 is LNHDA, CDR2 SQIVND, per germline (reference sequence). The germline V and J ends were trimmed by 1 base and 4 bases, with 7 bases remaining between them. Here the CDR3 DNA reads TGTGCCAGTAGTATAGGACGGTTCACTGAAGCTTTCTTT. This sequence encodes CASSIGRFTEAFF.

This clonotype appeared many times. The chain combines TRBV28 with TRBJ2-1, with D possibly TRBD2 on 7 matching bases. The ends were cut back, 6 bases at V and 0 bases at J, with 15 bases in the middle. Germline V lookup: CDR1 MDHEN, CDR2 SYDVKM. CDR3 size: 16 residues. CDR3 protein: CASRRSGTSSYNEQFF. The CDR3 DNA is TGTGCCAGCAGACGAAGCGGGACAAGCTCCTACAATGAGCAGTTCTTC.

This clonotype has ten or more counts. The V and J genes are TRBV27 and TRBJ2-7, with D tentatively TRBD2 (6 bases). The CDR3 is 11 residues long. Trimming shortened V by 6 bases and J by 6 bases, and 9 bases separated the two germline ends. Germline-derived CDR1 and CDR2 are MNHEY and SMNVEV (reference sequence). The CDR3 loop reads CASSGGSEQYF. The CDR3 DNA follows: TGTGCCAGCAGCGGGGGTTCCGAGCAGTACTTC.

This clonotype occurred many times. The chain has TRBV6-1 and TRBJ1-2, with TRBD1 as a possible D gene (6 bases). The V end was cut by 8 bases, the J end by 3 bases, with 16 bases between. CDR1 MNHNS and CDR2 SASEGT come from the germline V gene. CDR3 length: 14 residues. In DNA form, the CDR3 reads TGTGCCAGCCAGATGAGGGGGGGTGACTATGGCTACACCTTC. Encoded protein: CASQMRGGDYGYTF.